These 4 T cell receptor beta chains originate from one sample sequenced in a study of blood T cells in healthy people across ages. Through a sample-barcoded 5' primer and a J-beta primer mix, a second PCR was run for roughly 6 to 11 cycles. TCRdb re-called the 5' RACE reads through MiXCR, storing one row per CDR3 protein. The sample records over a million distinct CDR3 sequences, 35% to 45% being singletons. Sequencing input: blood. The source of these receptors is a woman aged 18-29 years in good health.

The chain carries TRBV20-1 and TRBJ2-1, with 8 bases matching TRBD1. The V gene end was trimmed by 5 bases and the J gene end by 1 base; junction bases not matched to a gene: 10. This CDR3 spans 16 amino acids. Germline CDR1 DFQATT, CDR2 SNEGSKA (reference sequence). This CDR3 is CSAFTPGGASYNEQFF. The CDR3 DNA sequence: TGCAGTGCTTTCACCCCAGGGGGCGCGTCCTACAATGAGCAGTTCTTC.

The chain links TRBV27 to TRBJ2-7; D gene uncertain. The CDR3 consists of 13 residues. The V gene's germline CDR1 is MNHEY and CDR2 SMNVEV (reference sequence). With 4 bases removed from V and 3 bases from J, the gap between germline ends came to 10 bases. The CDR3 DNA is TGTGCCAGCAGTTGGAACGGGTACTACGAGCAGTACTTC. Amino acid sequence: CASSWNGYYEQYF.

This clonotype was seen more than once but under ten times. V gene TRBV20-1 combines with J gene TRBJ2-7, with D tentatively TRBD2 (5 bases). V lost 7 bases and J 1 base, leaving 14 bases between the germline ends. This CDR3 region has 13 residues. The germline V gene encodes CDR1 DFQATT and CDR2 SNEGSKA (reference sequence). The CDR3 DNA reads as TGCAGTGTCCTACCCGGGGTTTCCTACGAGCAGTACTTC. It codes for CSVLPGVSYEQYF.

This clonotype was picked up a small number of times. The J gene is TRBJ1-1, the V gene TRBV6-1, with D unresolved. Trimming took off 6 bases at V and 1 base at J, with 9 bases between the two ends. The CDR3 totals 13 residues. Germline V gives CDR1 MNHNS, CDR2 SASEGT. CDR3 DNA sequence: TGTGCCAGCAGCCCGGACTCGAACACTGAAGCTTTCTTT. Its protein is CASSPDSNTEAFF.